Presented here are 10 T cell receptor beta chains from one specimen sequenced in a study of T cell changes during pregnancy in multiple sclerosis. This table comes from immunoSEQ multiplex PCR, and its TCRdb copy is limited to in-frame clones, with some not included. The data show around 50,000 clones, roughly 89% seen once. Sequencing was done on a sample of peripheral blood from another person, used as feeder cells. Source of these receptors: a human donor whose cells served as feeder cells for cultures in a pregnancy study.

This clone showed up just a few times. The same CDR3 is also encoded by other DNA sequences in this sample. V gene TRBV2 combines with J gene TRBJ1-5, with 10 nucleotides matching TRBD1. Germline V gives CDR1 SNHLY, CDR2 FYNNEI. With 8 bases clipped from V and 4 bases from J, the junction kept 5 bases outside the gene matches. This CDR3 is built from 14 residues. CDR3 sequence reads: CASSWTGGNQPQHF. The CDR3 DNA is TGTGCCAGCTCCTGGACAGGGGGTAATCAGCCCCAGCATTTT.

J is TRBJ2-7 and V is TRBV27, with D unclear. The V end was cut by 8 bases, the J end by 2 bases, with 13 bases between. The CDR3 sequence is 13 residues long. Germline V gives CDR1 MNHEY, CDR2 SMNVEV (reference sequence). Written as DNA, the CDR3 is TGTGCCAGCGGTCAGAACGAGGCCTACGAGCAGTACTTC. As protein: CASGQNEAYEQYF.

The sample holds a few counts of this clone. V gene TRBV5-6 combines with J gene TRBJ1-6; 7 positions match TRBD1. The CDR3 length is 16 residues. The trim removed 1 base at V and 4 bases at J, leaving 5 bases unmatched. Germline values: CDR1 SGHDT, CDR2 YYEEEE. The CDR3 loop reads CASSLRRDSYNSPLHF. Written as DNA, the CDR3 is TGTGCCAGCAGCTTGCGACGGGACAGTTATAATTCACCCCTCCACTTT.

The chain carries TRBV2 and TRBJ1-2; the match to TRBD1 covers 7 bases. V lost 8 bases and J lost 1; bases outside the gene matches: 10. The CDR3 consists of 15 residues. Germline V lookup: CDR1 SNHLY, CDR2 FYNNEI. Here the CDR3 reads CASAGPGGRNYGYTF. CDR3 bases: TGTGCCAGCGCGGGTCCAGGGGGACGTAACTATGGCTACACCTTC.

The rearrangement joins TRBV29-1 to TRBJ1-1; D unclear. The CDR3 has 11 residues. Trimming removed 4 bases at V and 1 base at J, with 4 bases between. Germline V lookup: CDR1 SQVTM, CDR2 ANQGSEA. CDR3 sequence (DNA): TGCAGCGTTGTAGAGAACACTGAAGCTTTCTTT. This sequence encodes CSVVENTEAFF.

The chain is built from TRBV30 and TRBJ1-2; no clear D. The ends were cut back, 4 bases at V and 6 bases at J, with 12 bases in the middle. The germline V gene has CDR1 GTSNPN and CDR2 SVGIG (reference sequence). The CDR3 runs to 12 residues. The CDR3 DNA is TGTGCCTGGAAGCGTTATCTTGATGGCTACACCTTC. This codes for CAWKRYLDGYTF.

The chain links TRBV15 to TRBJ1-4; TRBD1 might be the D (5 bases). The germline V gene has CDR1 LNHNV and CDR2 YYDKDF (reference sequence). CDR3 length: 16 residues. The germline V and J ends were trimmed by 0 bases and 5 bases, with 13 bases remaining between them. CDR3 DNA sequence: TGTGCCACCAGCAGAGATTCAGGCAGGGAAAATGAAAAACTGTTTTTT. Protein sequence: CATSRDSGRENEKLFF.

The chain joins TRBV5-1 to TRBJ2-6; D could derive from TRBD1 or TRBD2 (6 bases each). The CDR3 consists of 15 residues. Germline CDR1 reads SGHRS; CDR2 reads YFSETQ. The ends were cut back, 4 bases at V and 2 bases at J, with 10 bases in the middle. The CDR3 sequence is CASSRGATGANVLTF. The CDR3 nucleotides are TGCGCCAGCAGCAGGGGGGCTACTGGGGCCAACGTCCTGACTTTC.

CDR3 DNA sequence: TGTGCCACAGCTAGAGGGAACTACAATGAGCAGTTCTTC. Residues: CATARGNYNEQFF. This chain joins TRBV19 and TRBJ2-1; perhaps TRBD2 as D (5 bases). CDR1 is LNHDA, CDR2 SQIVND, per germline (reference sequence). Deletions cut 10 bases from V and 3 bases from J, with 13 bases between. The CDR3 has 13 residues.

The rearrangement uses TRBV6-4 and TRBJ1-1; D unresolved. This CDR3 is 12 amino acids long. V was clipped by 5 bases and J by 3 bases, with 7 bases between them. Germline values: CDR1 MRHNA, CDR2 SNTAGT. CDR3 amino acids: CASSKGHTEAFF. In nucleotides, the CDR3 is TGTGCCAGCAGTAAGGGTCACACTGAAGCTTTCTTT.